These 23 T cell receptor beta chains originate from one sample sequenced in a study of human T cells and chemical hapten exposure. One entry per CDR3 protein, called by TCRdb with MiXCR from the RACE reads. The data contain some 62,000 distinct CDR3 sequences, approximately 10% of them singletons. Regarding time point: patch test 3, about 24 weeks after DPC sensitization. Documented treatment: therapeutic diphenylcyclopropenone sensitization with weekly scalp DPC. This specimen consisted of whole blood, obtained in connection with sensitization to the hapten diphenylcyclopropenone (DPC). These receptors were taken from a woman aged 25 to 39 with alopecia areata. Some clones in this sample may be carry-over from other donors' samples.

This clonotype has ten or more counts. V and J are TRBV18 and TRBJ1-2, with a possible D match to TRBD1 (6 bases). Germline V gene lookup returns CDR1 KGHSH and CDR2 LQKENI. Trimming cost V 6 bases and J 2 bases, with 13 bases left between them. The length of the CDR3 is 14 residues. The CDR3 region has the DNA TGTGCCAGCTCCCCGGTCCAGGGGAACTATGGCTACACCTTC. It encodes CASSPVQGNYGYTF. The full variable domain, in which reference TRBV18 and TRBJ1-2 provide the parts outside the CDR3, is NAGVMQNPRHLVRRRGQEARLRCSPMKGHSHVYWYRQLPEEGLKFMVYLQKENIIDESGMPKERFSAEFPKEGPSILRIQQVVRGDSAAYFCASSPVQGNYGYTFGSGTRLTVV.

With respect to this clonotype: This clone may be a read error of a much larger clone one base away. This chain links TRBV5-1 with TRBJ2-2; D call uncertain. In germline, CDR1 is SGHRS, CDR2 YFSETQ. The CDR3 runs to 14 residues. Here the CDR3 reads CTSSLEWSTGELFF. For the CDR3, the DNA is TGCACCAGCAGCTTGGAATGGAGCACCGGGGAGCTGTTTTTT.

CDR3 region: CATSRDMIGGLEAFF. Here the CDR3 DNA reads TGTGCCACCAGCAGAGATATGATCGGGGGCCTCGAAGCTTTCTTT. V gene TRBV15 combines with J gene TRBJ1-1; possible D gene TRBD1, 6 bases. The V gene's germline CDR1 is LNHNV and CDR2 YYDKDF (reference sequence). Trimming took off 0 bases at V and 8 bases at J, with 16 bases between the two ends. This CDR3 has 15 residues. Combining the CDR3 with reference TRBV15 and TRBJ1-1 gives the whole variable domain DAMVIQNPRYQVTQFGKPVTLSCSQTLNHNVMYWYQQKSSQAPKLLFHYYDKDFNNEADTPDNFQSRRPNTSFCFLDIRSPGLGDTAMYLCATSRDMIGGLEAFFGQGTRLTVV.

The CDR3, as DNA: TGCAGTGCTCAAGAGATAGGAGGGAGGACTGAAGCTTTCTTT. Translated, it gives CSAQEIGGRTEAFF. J is TRBJ1-1 and V is TRBV20-1, with D unclear. Germline V gene lookup returns CDR1 DFQATT and CDR2 SNEGSKA (reference sequence). V lost 5 bases and J 5 bases, leaving 18 bases between the germline ends. The CDR3 has 14 amino acids.

This clonotype came up a few times. J is TRBJ2-5 and V is TRBV5-1; D tentatively fits TRBD1 or TRBD2 (5 bases each). The CDR3 length is 15 residues. Trimming pared 5 bases from V and 2 bases from J, leaving 16 bases between. CDR1 SGHRS and CDR2 YFSETQ come from the germline V gene. CDR3 region: CASSLRGVRQETQYF. The CDR3, as DNA: TGCGCCAGCAGTCTGAGGGGAGTCCGACAAGAGACCCAGTACTTC.

This clonotype has just a few counts. The chain is built from TRBV7-9 and TRBJ2-7; possibly TRBD1 for D (6 bases). Trimming shortened V by 5 bases and J by 6 bases, and 17 bases separated the two germline ends. Germline V gives CDR1 SEHNR, CDR2 FQNEAQ (reference sequence). The CDR3 extends over 14 amino acids. The chain's CDR3 is CASSQGLAPAEQYF. As DNA, the CDR3 is TGTGCCAGCAGCCAGGGGTTAGCTCCAGCCGAGCAGTACTTC.

About this clonotype: No conserved phenylalanine or tryptophan is present at the end of the CDR3, so a read error is the likely explanation. It is unclear where the CDR3 begins or ends on the DNA, so no DNA is shown, and the CDR3 is as TCRdb lists it. The chain links TRBV28 to TRBJ2-1; the table's D call of TRBD1 was not tested on the DNA. Germline V gene data show CDR1 as MDHEN and CDR2 as SYDVKM. With termini counted, the CDR3 has 11 amino acids. CDR3 residues: CASSPSRGILL.

This clonotype was found many times. V and J are TRBV6-2 or TRBV6-3 and TRBJ2-2; D is ambiguous. Trimming stripped 6 bases from V and 6 bases from J, with 11 bases between. The CDR3 has 13 amino acids. Germline V gene sequence: CDR1 MNHEY, CDR2 SVGEGT. DNA for the CDR3: TGTGCCAGCAGCTTCCGACTGGCCGGGGAGCTGTTTTTT. Translation gives CASSFRLAGELFF.

This clonotype has ten or more counts. The chain is built from TRBV29-1 and TRBJ2-2; D is uncertain. The V end lost 7 bases, the J end lost 0 bases, and 3 bases lay between the germline ends. In germline, CDR1 is SQVTM, CDR2 ANQGSEA. The CDR3 totals 11 residues. The CDR3 loop is CSAANTGELFF. CDR3 DNA: TGCAGCGCCGCGAACACCGGGGAGCTGTTTTTT.

Ten or more counts support this clonotype. The chain has TRBV5-1 and TRBJ2-3; 10 bases are a match to TRBD2. The CDR3 length is 15 residues. V dropped 6 bases and J dropped 1; count of bases not matched to a gene: 5. Germline CDR1 reads SGHRS; CDR2 reads YFSETQ. CDR3 DNA: TGCGCCAGCACCATAGGGACTAGCGGCACAGATACGCAGTATTTT. As protein: CASTIGTSGTDTQYF.

A few counts support this clonotype. V gene TRBV10-3 combines with J gene TRBJ1-4, with 11 bases that match TRBD1. V lost 4 bases, J lost 7 bases, and 2 bases stayed unmatched. The CDR3 length is 14 residues. Germline loops: CDR1 ENHRY, CDR2 SYGVKD. The CDR3 DNA is TGTGCCATCAGTGCGGGGACAGGGGGTGAAAAACTGTTTTTT. This sequence encodes CAISAGTGGEKLFF.

This clonotype has a handful of counts. The gene calls are TRBV3-1 and TRBJ2-2; 9 nucleotides line up with TRBD1. The germline gives CDR1 LGHDT, CDR2 YNNKEL (reference sequence). The CDR3 is made up of 16 amino acids. Trimming took 5 bases from V and 7 from J; bases not matched to a gene: 11. CDR3 sequence reads: CASSSYLGQGIGELFF. The CDR3 region has the DNA TGTGCCAGCAGCAGTTACCTGGGACAGGGAATCGGGGAGCTGTTTTTT.

The chain is built from TRBV28 and TRBJ2-7; maybe TRBD2 (6 bases). The CDR3 extends over 14 amino acids. Germline V gives CDR1 MDHEN, CDR2 SYDVKM. V lost 6 bases and J lost 2, with 14 bases in between. In DNA form, the CDR3 reads TGTGCCAGCAGGGGCGGGACCCGGGCCTACGAGCAGTACTTC. This sequence encodes CASRGGTRAYEQYF.

This clonotype has more than one count but fewer than ten. The chain uses TRBV12-3 or TRBV12-4 and TRBJ1-2; no firm D call. CDR3 length: 11 amino acids. V lost 7 bases and J lost 12, with 15 bases in between. The CDR3 protein is CASTPSRENTF. CDR3 DNA: TGTGCCAGCACCCCTAGTAGGGAGAACACCTTC.

This clonotype was picked up many times. This chain links TRBV20-1 with TRBJ2-3; 10 nucleotides match TRBD2. V was clipped by 6 bases and J by 4 bases; unmatched bases: 10. This CDR3 spans 15 amino acids. Germline V CDR1 and CDR2: DFQATT, SNEGSKA (reference sequence). The CDR3 region has the DNA TGCAGTGCGAGGATCAGCGGGGGGGCCTCAGATACGCAGTATTTT. This sequence encodes CSARISGGASDTQYF.

This clonotype was observed a handful of times. The V call is TRBV9, the J call TRBJ2-3; a possible D gene is TRBD2 (6 bases). CDR3 size: 16 residues. Germline lookup yields CDR1 SGDLS and CDR2 YYNGEE. V shed 6 bases and J shed 1 base, with 18 bases lying between them. The CDR3 bases are TGTGCCAGCAAAGGTCCCGGGGGAAAGGGCACAGATACGCAGTATTTT. Protein sequence: CASKGPGGKGTDTQYF.

This clonotype was picked up a small number of times. The chain combines TRBV15 with TRBJ1-4; D unclear. V lost 1 base, J lost 1 base, and 1 base lay in between. Germline CDR1 is LNHNV and CDR2 is YYDKDF (reference sequence). CDR3 length: 13 residues. CDR3 sequence: CATSRGTNEKLFF. The CDR3 DNA reads TGTGCCACCAGCAGAGGAACTAATGAAAAACTGTTTTTT.

The chain recombines TRBV6-6 with TRBJ1-6; 7 nucleotides align to TRBD1. In germline, CDR1 is MNHNY, CDR2 SVGAGI (reference sequence). Trimming took 7 bases from V and 7 from J; bases not matched to a gene: 7. The CDR3 spans 14 residues. CDR3 loop: CASTPDRKNSPLHF. The CDR3 region has the DNA TGTGCCAGCACCCCGGACAGGAAAAATTCACCCCTCCACTTT.

The chain is built from TRBV6-5 and TRBJ2-7; D tentatively fits TRBD1 or TRBD2 (5 bases each). Trimming removed 7 bases from V and 2 bases from J, with 15 bases in between. The CDR3 covers 14 residues. The germline V gene encodes CDR1 MNHEY and CDR2 SVGAGI. CDR3 in DNA: TGTGCCAGCAAACCCGGGACGCTCACCTACGAGCAGTACTTC. Translating it yields CASKPGTLTYEQYF.

The sample holds many counts of this clonotype. The rearrangement uses TRBV6-1 and TRBJ1-6; D gene unclear. Germline V CDR1 and CDR2: MNHNS, SASEGT. The V gene lost 2 bases and the J gene lost 15 bases, with 11 bases spanning the gap. The CDR3 spans 12 residues. The CDR3 sequence is CASSEKAVRLHF. CDR3 DNA: TGTGCCAGCAGTGAAAAGGCAGTTCGCCTCCACTTT.

This clonotype was seen at least ten times. The gene calls are TRBV6-6 and TRBJ1-5; tentatively, D is TRBD1 (5 bases). Germline assignment: CDR1 MNHNY and CDR2 SVGAGI (reference sequence). The CDR3 is 15 residues long. V was pared by 3 bases and J by 8 bases, with 17 bases between. CDR3 DNA: TGTGCCAGCAGTTATGGGGGGGAAGGTGGCAAGCCCCAGCATTTT. Translated, it gives CASSYGGEGGKPQHF.

This clonotype was found many times. The chain is built from TRBV7-3 and TRBJ2-1; D might be TRBD1 (5 bases). Trimming took 0 bases from V and 3 from J, leaving 9 bases between them. The CDR3 is made up of 15 amino acids. Germline V gene lookup returns CDR1 SGHTA and CDR2 FQGTGA. CDR3 DNA: TGTGCCAGCAGCTTAACAGGGGATCACTACAATGAGCAGTTCTTC. Amino acids: CASSLTGDHYNEQFF.

This clonotype was found a few times. The gene calls are TRBV7-2 and TRBJ1-1; TRBD1 is a possible D gene (6 bases). Looked up from germline, CDR1 is SGHTA and CDR2 is FQGNSA. CDR3 size: 15 residues. The germline V and J ends were trimmed by 1 base and 5 bases, with 14 bases remaining between them. The chain's CDR3 is CASSLVVGGGTEAFF. CDR3 DNA: TGTGCCAGCAGCTTAGTTGTAGGGGGAGGGACTGAAGCTTTCTTT.